This T cell receptor beta chain was recovered during a study of T cells in localized non-small cell lung cancer (dated by TCRdb to the early 2020s). Concerning the study at large: The study analyzed T cell repertoires of a few hundred early-stage NSCLC patients, comparing tumors and uninvolved tumor-adjacent lungs. Of the NSCLC patients, approximately 130 were male and about a hundred were female, and the mean age was approximately 66 years. All 240 or so NSCLC patients in the cohort were treatment-naive and had localized lung tumors that were resected. The paper's findings and limits, for the study overall: Longer overall survival was associated with higher blood T cell density, whereas shorter survival was associated with higher adjacent-lung clonality. Because the study design was exploratory, TCR variables were selected using unadjusted p-values without false-discovery rate correction. A median of roughly 60 of the top 100 tumor clones were detected in paired uninvolved adjacent lung, and about 29 of these tumor clones were also found among the top 100 clones of the paired uninvolved adjacent lung. The highest T cell clonality was observed in uninvolved tumor-adjacent lung, where clonality exceeded that of tumor, suggesting that antigenic responses were more focused in uninvolved tumor-adjacent lung. Because multi-region sequencing of the tumors was not done, intratumor heterogeneity could not be ruled out.

At diagnosis, tumor, uninvolved tumor-adjacent lung and peripheral blood were collected and then preserved as a mix of FFPE and fresh-frozen material. For TCR repertoire profiling, blood samples were analyzed in the form of peripheral blood mononuclear cells. The immunoSEQ Assay was used to sequence TCR beta CDR3 regions from DNA. Per the source publication's procedure: T cell density was computed as TCR beta template counts normalized to usable DNA estimated by amplifying housekeeping genes. The preseqR package was used to estimate richness by extrapolating to 400,000 templates for PBMC samples and to 120,000 templates for tissue samples. Clonality was defined by subtracting Pielou's evenness from one. To identify tissue-enriched TCRs, differential abundance testing was run on productive amino-acid clonotypes with a minimum total count of 5 and an alpha of 0.1. The Jaccard Index and the Morisita Overlap Index were used to measure repertoire overlap between compartments. TCR beta CDR3s were clustered by GLIPH together with public tetramer-defined viral CDR3s, and at least three viral sequences plus V-gene enrichment were required for viral motifs. In TCRdb, the immuneACCESS table is reduced to in-frame sequences with V and J assigned. These tables do not hold every clone; where another copy was compared, an unresolved V gene accounts for under half, and the others remain unexplained. V and J calls and clone size are as listed in that table; D and trimming were resolved from the DNA. This sample holds roughly 32,000 clones; approximately 86% were observed only once. Clones ranked in the top ten supply less than 5% of the sample.

Germline trimming amounts to 5 bases on V and 12 bases on J, with 9 as the count of junction bases outside the gene matches. Counted from cysteine to phenylalanine, this CDR3 has 13 amino acids. CDR3 DNA is the only sequence kept; it has 39 bases, read in frame from the first base. In the germline V gene, CDR1 corresponds to SGHTA and CDR2 to FQGNSA. Based on its abundance in the sample, this clone is medium-sized (0.01 to 0.1%). It lacks a known antigen. The input lacks base qualities; no much larger clone sits a single base away. The chain links TRBV7-2 with TRBJ1-2; the junction holds 10 bases that match TRBD1. The input for sequencing was peripheral blood mononuclear cells, taken before any cancer treatment. The receptor's source is a woman between 40 and 69 years old with stage III lung adenocarcinoma. The CDR3 protein is CASSPRTGGRDTF. The nucleotides read TGTGCCAGCAGCCCCCGGACAGGGGGACGTGACACCTTC.